The present T cell receptor (beta chain) was sequenced within a study of brain T cells in children with intractable seizures. This clone appeared a single time. Its cognate antigen is unknown. Method: immunoSEQ multiplex PCR; TCRdb's copy keeps in-frame clones and lacks some. The table has 80,000 or so clones, approximately 94% seen once; the top ten hold over 1.5%. Points from the study as a whole: Absence of clones before surgery may stem from lower sequencing depth.

Only cases whose brain tissue showed the highest T cell transcript signatures were sequenced. Patients received at least one anti-epileptic drug before surgery. V shed 1 base and J shed 2 bases, with 18 bases lying between them. Germline CDR1 LNHDA, CDR2 SQIVND (reference sequence). CDR3 size: 17 residues. Source: peripheral blood, taken at surgery. The chain combines TRBV19 with TRBJ2-7; possibly TRBD1 or TRBD2 for D (6 bases each). This sequence was found in a boy younger than two with tuberous sclerosis and intractable seizures. CDR3 protein: CASSIGFRGLWPYEQYF. The CDR3 coding sequence is TGTGCCAGTAGTATAGGTTTTCGGGGGCTATGGCCCTACGAGCAGTACTTC.